These 16 T cell receptor beta chains were all obtained from the same sample, sequenced in a study of T cell responses to AZD1222 COVID-19 vaccine. TCRdb's table, derived via immunoSEQ multiplex PCR, lists solely in-frame clones and lacks some. The table includes 150,000 to 200,000 clones, about nine tenths detected once. The sample in question was peripheral blood, obtained 28 days after the second dose of the MenACWY control vaccine. The receptors shown here come from an adult who received the MenACWY meningococcal vaccine as a control.

J is TRBJ1-3 and V is TRBV9; no definite D call. This CDR3 is 14 amino acids long. CDR1 is SGDLS and CDR2 is YYNGEE in the germline V gene. Trimming pared 0 bases from V and 4 bases from J, leaving 8 bases between. CDR3 coding DNA: TGTGCCAGCAGCGTAGGCCTAGGGGGAAACACCATATATTTT. As protein: CASSVGLGGNTIYF.

The chain has TRBV6-5 and TRBJ1-4; D is ambiguous. Germline-derived CDR1 and CDR2 are MNHEY and SVGAGI. The CDR3 runs 15 residues. Trimming cost V 4 bases and J 1 base, with 10 bases left between them. Here the CDR3 reads CASSFMMGTNEKLFF. In DNA form, the CDR3 reads TGTGCCAGCAGTTTCATGATGGGAACTAATGAAAAACTGTTTTTT.

The chain joins TRBV7-8 to TRBJ1-1, with a weak D call TRBD1 (6 bases). Per germline, CDR1 SGHVS and CDR2 FQNEAQ. V was cut by 3 bases and J by 0 bases, with 8 bases left in between. The CDR3 runs to 14 residues. The CDR3 sequence: CASSFDRLNTEAFF. Written as DNA, the CDR3 is TGTGCCAGCAGCTTCGACAGGCTGAACACTGAAGCTTTCTTT. Together with reference TRBV7-8 and TRBJ1-1, the CDR3 gives the full variable domain: GAGVSQSPRYKVAKRGQDVALRCDPISGHVSLFWYQQALGQGPEFLTYFQNEAQLDKSGLPSDRFFAERPEGSVSTLKIQRTQQEDSAVYLCASSFDRLNTEAFFGQGTRLTVV.

The chain couples TRBV27 to TRBJ1-6; perhaps TRBD1 as D (5 bases). Germline values: CDR1 MNHEY, CDR2 SMNVEV (reference sequence). There are 16 residues in the CDR3. Deletions cut 4 bases from V and 9 bases from J, with 19 bases between. CDR3 nucleotides: TGTGCCAGCAGTTATCGACAGTCGGCAAGGGGTTCACCCCTCCACTTT. Translating it yields CASSYRQSARGSPLHF.

The CDR3 spells CASSQLSFF. The DNA for the CDR3 is TGCGCCAGCAGTCAATTGAGTTTTTTT. The V call is TRBV23-1, the J call TRBJ1-4; no clear D. TRBV23-1 is labeled an ORF, and its function is uncertain. V was cut by 1 base and J by 17 bases, with 5 bases left in between. The CDR3 consists of 9 residues.

V is TRBV25-1 and J is TRBJ2-1, with 7 bases aligning to TRBD2. The CDR3 is made up of 15 amino acids. In germline, CDR1 is MGHDK, CDR2 SYGVNS. The ends lost 5 bases at V and 10 bases at J; junction bases unmatched: 14. The CDR3 spells CASSPKFTGGSEQFF. The DNA for the CDR3 is TGTGCCAGCAGTCCAAAGTTTACGGGCGGGAGCGAGCAGTTCTTC.

The chain carries TRBV18 and TRBJ2-2; D not resolved. Trimming cost V 0 bases and J 3 bases, with 5 bases left between them. This CDR3 has 14 amino acids. Germline V gene data show CDR1 as KGHSH and CDR2 as LQKENI. CDR3 sequence reads: CASSPPGYTGELFF. The CDR3 coding sequence is TGTGCCAGCTCACCACCGGGGTACACCGGGGAGCTGTTTTTT.

This chain joins TRBV7-9 and TRBJ1-1; the D gene is possibly TRBD1 (6 bases). Trimming cost V 3 bases and J 7 bases, with 9 bases left between them. Germline CDR1 SEHNR, CDR2 FQNEAQ (reference sequence). The CDR3 extends over 12 amino acids. DNA of the CDR3: TGTGCCAGCAGCTTTGAACAGGGTGAAGCTTTCTTT. It encodes CASSFEQGEAFF.

This chain links TRBV28 with TRBJ1-2, with 8 bases that match TRBD1. The CDR3 runs 16 residues. After removal of 10 bases from V and 4 bases from J, the junction contained 17 bases not matched to a gene. Germline-derived CDR1 and CDR2 are MDHEN and SYDVKM. CDR3 region: CAIQSGTGNLGYGYTF. The CDR3 DNA follows: TGTGCCATTCAATCCGGGACAGGAAATTTAGGCTATGGCTACACCTTC.

The rearrangement uses TRBV25-1 and TRBJ2-5; TRBD1 aligns across 7 bases. The length of the CDR3 is 15 residues. With V trimmed by 4 bases and J by 1 base, 6 bases remained unmatched. Germline values: CDR1 MGHDK, CDR2 SYGVNS. The CDR3 here is CASSGDREVQETQYF. DNA for the CDR3: TGTGCCAGCAGTGGCGACAGGGAAGTCCAAGAGACCCAGTACTTC. Variable domain in full (rest from reference TRBV25-1 and TRBJ2-5): EADIYQTPRYLVIGTGKKITLECSQTMGHDKMYWYQQDPGMELHLIHYSYGVNSTEKGDLSSESTVSRIRTEHFPLTLESARPSHTSQYLCASSGDREVQETQYFGPGTRLLVL.

V gene TRBV6-4 combines with J gene TRBJ1-1, with D tentatively TRBD1 (5 bases). Per the germline V gene, CDR1 is MRHNA and CDR2 is SNTAGT. Trimming removed 0 bases from V and 0 bases from J, with 11 bases in between. The CDR3 is 16 amino acids. The CDR3 nucleotides read TGTGCCAGCAGTGACTCTTCGACAGCCATGAACACTGAAGCTTTCTTT. Translating gives CASSDSSTAMNTEAFF.

V is TRBV10-3 and J is TRBJ2-7; TRBD2 agrees at 8 bases. Germline trimming cut 6 bases from V and 5 bases from J; bases unmatched to any gene: 12. This CDR3 has 15 residues. Germline V gene lookup returns CDR1 ENHRY and CDR2 SYGVKD. The CDR3 nucleotides are TGTGCCATCAGGCCCATGCGGACTAGCACCGACGAGCAGTACTTC. It yields the protein CAIRPMRTSTDEQYF.

The chain carries TRBV18 and TRBJ2-1; 12 positions match TRBD2. Trimming at V came to 6 bases and at J to 4 bases, leaving 4 bases not matched to a gene. CDR1 KGHSH and CDR2 LQKENI come from the germline V gene. The CDR3 contains 15 residues. CDR3 amino acids: CASSPTSGRYNEQFF. CDR3 DNA: TGTGCCAGCTCGCCAACTAGCGGGAGGTACAATGAGCAGTTCTTC.

The rearrangement uses TRBV9 and TRBJ1-2; D unresolved. CDR1 is SGDLS, CDR2 YYNGEE, per germline. The CDR3 is 15 residues long. V was pared by 4 bases and J by 3 bases, with 16 bases between. CDR3 loop: CASSPSGTRDYGYTF. CDR3 in DNA: TGTGCCAGCAGCCCCTCTGGAACCCGGGACTATGGCTACACCTTC.

The V and J genes are TRBV7-9 and TRBJ1-3, with D unresolved. V gave up 5 bases and J gave up 0 bases, with 11 bases separating them. The CDR3 covers 15 residues. In germline, CDR1 is SEHNR, CDR2 FQNEAQ (reference sequence). The CDR3 DNA follows: TGTGCCAGCAGCCCGTACGGCAGCTCTGGAAACACCATATATTTT. Translated, it gives CASSPYGSSGNTIYF.

The V and J genes are TRBV6-2 or TRBV6-3 and TRBJ1-1, with D unclear. CDR3 length: 14 residues. Germline V lookup: CDR1 MNHEY, CDR2 SVGEGT. V gave up 2 bases and J gave up 0 bases, with 7 bases separating them. The CDR3 reads CASSYRTVNTEAFF. The CDR3 DNA is TGTGCCAGCAGTTACCGAACCGTGAACACTGAAGCTTTCTTT.